This T cell receptor (beta chain) came from a study of cytotoxic CD8 clonotypes in ibrutinib-treated CLL. Germline-derived CDR1 and CDR2 are KGHSH and LQKENI. After removal of 2 bases from V and 4 bases from J, the junction contained 6 bases not matched to a gene. This CDR3 region has 15 residues. Method: immunoSEQ multiplex PCR; TCRdb's copy keeps in-frame clones and lacks some. The table lists some 81,000 clones, 70% to 80% of them singletons. The clonotype originates from a human donor with chronic lymphocytic leukemia. The starting material was PBMCs, obtained after 12 months of ibrutinib treatment. This rearrangement joins TRBV18 to TRBJ2-5; TRBD1 agrees at 8 bases. The DNA for the CDR3 is TGTGCCAGCTCACCATTGGACAGGGTGGGAGAGACCCAGTACTTC. Translated: CASSPLDRVGETQYF.